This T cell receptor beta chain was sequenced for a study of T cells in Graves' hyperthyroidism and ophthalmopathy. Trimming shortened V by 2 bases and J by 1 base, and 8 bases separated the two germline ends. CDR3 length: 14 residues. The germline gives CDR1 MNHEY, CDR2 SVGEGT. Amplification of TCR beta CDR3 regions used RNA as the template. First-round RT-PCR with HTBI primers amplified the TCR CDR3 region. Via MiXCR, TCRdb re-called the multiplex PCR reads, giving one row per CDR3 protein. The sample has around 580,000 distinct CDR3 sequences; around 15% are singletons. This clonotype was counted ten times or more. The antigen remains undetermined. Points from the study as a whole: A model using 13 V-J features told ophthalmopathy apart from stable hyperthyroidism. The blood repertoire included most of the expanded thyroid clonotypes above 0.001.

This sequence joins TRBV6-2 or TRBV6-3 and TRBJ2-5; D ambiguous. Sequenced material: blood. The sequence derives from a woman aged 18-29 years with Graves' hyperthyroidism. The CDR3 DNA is TGTGCCAGCAGTTACGTCTCACCCCAAGAGACCCAGTACTTC. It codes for CASSYVSPQETQYF.